This T cell receptor (beta chain) was recovered during a study of T cells in Graves' hyperthyroidism and ophthalmopathy. Hyperthyroidism of Graves' type that showed no ophthalmopathy progression within 18 months was stable. Diagnostic assessment was based on clinical symptoms, serum thyroxine and TRAb, thyroid ultrasound and orbital computed tomography. PBMCs stemmed from approximately 10 ml fresh peripheral blood. This clonotype was observed at least ten times. Its antigen is unknown. The DNA is omitted, as the CDR3 cannot be located on it reliably, and the CDR3 follows TCRdb's listing. The CDR3 is 15 residues long, counting both termini. RNA transcripts were the template for amplifying TCR beta CDR3 regions. During a first-round RT-PCR of the TCR CDR3, the HTBI primer set was used. TCRdb re-derived calls from the multiplex PCR reads in MiXCR, one entry per CDR3 protein. The sample lists about 360,000 distinct CDR3 sequences, roughly 13% occurring once.

Points from the study as a whole: The model identified upcoming ophthalmopathy a median approximately 6.5 months ahead of onset.

The sequencing input was blood. The chain combines TRBV12-3 or TRBV12-4 with TRBJ2-5; no DNA check was done on the table's D call, TRBD1. This sequence was found in a young woman with Graves' hyperthyroidism. The CDR3 is CASSTSGHSKETQYF.